The source of this T cell receptor beta chain is a study of regulatory T cells in long-lasting Graves disease. Study-wide points: Owing to a sample size that was small, accuracy may have been reduced. New patients shared around 980 public clonotypes, and persistent patients shared more, with approximately 2,500.

Relying on iRepertoire HTBI primers and Arm-PCR of CDR3 regions, the team built TCR beta libraries. TCRdb reprocessed the multiplex PCR reads via MiXCR and lists one record per CDR3 protein. The sample holds a few hundred thousand distinct CDR3 sequences, 23% seen once. As for time point: persistent/refractory GD, antithyroid drugs over 5 years with positive TRAb. The TCR library was made from RNA that had been extracted from PBMCs in TRIzol. An endocrinology department in Xi'an, China, recruited the patients. The EDTA tubes were filled with 7.5 to 9 milliliters of drawn peripheral blood. Details on this clonotype: No antigen is known for it.

V was cut by 7 bases and J by 6 bases, with 19 bases left in between. Germline CDR1 and CDR2: SGHAT and FQNNGV. The CDR3 has 14 residues. The chain couples TRBV11-2 to TRBJ2-7; D uncertain. The sequence derives from a female donor with Graves disease. The sequencing used peripheral blood mononuclear cells (PBMCs), collected when the disease was refractory, from a patient treated with antithyroid drugs. CDR3 bases: TGTGCCAGCATCTCCTCGGCACCAGTGAGCGAGCAGTACTTC. Protein sequence: CASISSAPVSEQYF.